This T cell receptor (beta chain) was found in a study of cytomegalovirus exposure and HLA in healthy donors. A multiplex PCR was run with 60 Vbeta primers and 13 Jbeta primers. Using immunoSEQ multiplex PCR, the repertoire was profiled, and TCRdb retains in-frame clones only, with some absent. The sample contains 130,000 to 150,000 clones, roughly three quarters of which appear only once. Whole-study results and caveats: What was likely a sequencing artifact was a cluster of highly shared sequence variants. Further analysis, carried out later, found HLA-associated TCR beta chains more clonally expanded than equally common other chains.

On this clone: What it recognizes is unknown.

The CDR3 totals 13 residues. Germline-derived CDR1 and CDR2 are MNHEY and SMNVEV (reference sequence). V lost 4 bases and J 4 bases, leaving 10 bases between the germline ends. Sequencing was carried out using PBMCs. The TCR was taken from a female donor in good health and CMV-seronegative. The chain is built from TRBV27 and TRBJ1-2; D unresolved. The CDR3 reads CASSSQVSYGYTF. In DNA, the CDR3 is TGTGCCAGCAGTTCCCAGGTCTCCTATGGCTACACCTTC.